Listed below are T cell receptor beta chains from one sample, sequenced in a study of blood T cells in healthy people across ages. MiXCR, applied by TCRdb to the 5' RACE reads, yields one record per CDR3 protein. The sample lists 600,000 or so distinct CDR3 sequences; roughly 31% were seen once. The sequenced sample was blood. Receptors were obtained from a woman older than 75 in good health. The CDR3 runs from the conserved cysteine through the conserved F or W. Each record gives: J gene, D gene, V gene, clone size, CDR3 protein, CDR3 DNA. D genes are given only for firm matches. Clone size is not always given. Where it is, it says once, few, many or a class for expanded clones.

j_call: TRBJ1-5; d_call: TRBD1; v_call: TRBV20-1; clone_size: NA; cdr3_aa: CSASEGTGGRNQPQHF; cdr3_nt: TGCAGTGCTAGTGAGGGGACAGGGGGCCGCAATCAGCCCCAGCATTTT
j_call: TRBJ2-5; d_call: NA; v_call: TRBV6-5; clone_size: many; cdr3_aa: CASSYSSYRPPWETQYF; cdr3_nt: TGTGCCAGCAGTTACTCGTCTTATCGACCCCCTTGGGAGACCCAGTACTTC
j_call: TRBJ2-3; d_call: NA; v_call: TRBV6-1; clone_size: many; cdr3_aa: CASNPSTDTQYF; cdr3_nt: TGTGCCAGCAATCCTAGCACAGATACGCAGTATTTT
j_call: TRBJ1-2; d_call: NA; v_call: TRBV5-1; clone_size: many; cdr3_aa: CASSLDMAAGGYTF; cdr3_nt: TGCGCCAGCAGCTTGGATATGGCAGCCGGTGGCTACACCTTC
j_call: TRBJ1-1; d_call: NA; v_call: TRBV20-1; clone_size: NA; cdr3_aa: CSVREGWGNTEAFF; cdr3_nt: TGCAGCGTCCGAGAGGGTTGGGGGAACACTGAAGCTTTCTTT
j_call: TRBJ1-5; d_call: NA; v_call: TRBV29-1; clone_size: few; cdr3_aa: CSVIHLRDLLQPQHF; cdr3_nt: TGCAGCGTCATCCACCTCAGGGATTTGCTTCAGCCCCAGCATTTT
j_call: TRBJ2-5; d_call: TRBD1; v_call: TRBV29-1; clone_size: many; cdr3_aa: CSVETGGGETQYF; cdr3_nt: TGCAGCGTGGAAACAGGGGGCGGAGAGACCCAGTACTTC
j_call: TRBJ1-1; d_call: NA; v_call: TRBV6-5; clone_size: NA; cdr3_aa: CASSYLRFGDVTEAFF; cdr3_nt: NA
j_call: TRBJ1-2; d_call: TRBD1; v_call: TRBV29-1; clone_size: NA; cdr3_aa: CSVVRDRGTYGYTF; cdr3_nt: TGCAGCGTTGTACGGGACAGGGGGACCTATGGCTACACCTTC
j_call: TRBJ1-1; d_call: NA; v_call: TRBV20-1; clone_size: few; cdr3_aa: CSARGPGSTEAFF; cdr3_nt: TGCAGTGCTAGAGGCCCAGGGTCCACTGAAGCTTTCTTT
j_call: TRBJ1-4; d_call: TRBD1; v_call: TRBV6-1; clone_size: few; cdr3_aa: CASSEGTGGEKLFF; cdr3_nt: TGTGCCAGCAGTGAAGGGACAGGTGGCGAAAAACTGTTTTTT
j_call: TRBJ1-1; d_call: NA; v_call: TRBV7-3; clone_size: many; cdr3_aa: CASSKVGGRGVTEAFF; cdr3_nt: TGTGCCAGCAGCAAGGTCGGGGGGCGCGGGGTCACTGAAGCTTTCTTT
j_call: TRBJ2-7; d_call: NA; v_call: TRBV27; clone_size: NA; cdr3_aa: CASRLESLNFYEQYF; cdr3_nt: TGTGCCAGCAGACTAGAGTCCCTTAATTTCTACGAGCAGTACTTC
j_call: TRBJ1-1; d_call: NA; v_call: TRBV6-2/TRBV6-3; clone_size: many; cdr3_aa: CASIPGTLRTEAFF; cdr3_nt: TGTGCCTCCATCCCAGGGACCCTGAGGACTGAAGCTTTCTTT
j_call: TRBJ2-7; d_call: TRBD2; v_call: TRBV7-8; clone_size: many; cdr3_aa: CASRYDTGTRAYEQYF; cdr3_nt: TGTGCCAGCAGATATGATACCGGGACTAGAGCCTACGAGCAGTACTTC
j_call: TRBJ1-2; d_call: NA; v_call: TRBV29-1; clone_size: many; cdr3_aa: CSVEGHPSQANYGYTF; cdr3_nt: TGCAGCGTTGAAGGCCACCCGAGCCAGGCTAACTATGGCTACACCTTC
j_call: TRBJ2-7; d_call: NA; v_call: TRBV9; clone_size: many; cdr3_aa: CASSPRQGLNYYEQYF; cdr3_nt: TGTGCCAGCAGCCCCCGGCAGGGATTGAACTACTACGAGCAGTACTTC
j_call: TRBJ2-5; d_call: TRBD2; v_call: TRBV10-3; clone_size: many; cdr3_aa: CAISGASGAGPQETQYF; cdr3_nt: TGTGCCATCAGTGGGGCTAGCGGGGCGGGCCCTCAAGAGACCCAGTACTTC
j_call: TRBJ2-5; d_call: NA; v_call: TRBV20-1; clone_size: NA; cdr3_aa: CSARRQTGETQYF; cdr3_nt: TGCAGTGCTAGGCGGCAGACTGGAGAGACCCAGTACTTC
j_call: TRBJ1-4; d_call: NA; v_call: TRBV9; clone_size: few; cdr3_aa: CASSVAGSIGEKLFF; cdr3_nt: TGTGCCAGCAGCGTAGCTGGCAGTATTGGTGAAAAACTGTTTTTT
j_call: TRBJ2-3; d_call: TRBD1; v_call: TRBV5-1; clone_size: NA; cdr3_aa: CASSLALSGQSTDTQYF; cdr3_nt: TGCGCCAGCAGCTTGGCCCTTTCGGGACAGTCCACAGATACGCAGTATTTT
j_call: TRBJ2-5; d_call: NA; v_call: TRBV20-1; clone_size: many; cdr3_aa: CSARPGHGGETQYF; cdr3_nt: TGCAGTGCTAGACCGGGACATGGTGGGGAGACCCAGTACTTC
j_call: TRBJ2-1; d_call: TRBD1; v_call: TRBV7-6; clone_size: NA; cdr3_aa: CASSLGVTGRDNEQFF; cdr3_nt: TGTGCCAGCAGCTTAGGTGTGACAGGGAGAGACAATGAGCAGTTCTTC
j_call: TRBJ1-1; d_call: TRBD1; v_call: TRBV10-3; clone_size: NA; cdr3_aa: CAINTGTGQATEAFF; cdr3_nt: TGTGCCATCAATACCGGGACAGGGCAGGCCACTGAAGCTTTCTTT
j_call: TRBJ2-3; d_call: NA; v_call: TRBV20-1; clone_size: many; cdr3_aa: CSARTWGSSTDTQYF; cdr3_nt: TGCAGTGCCCGGACGTGGGGCTCAAGCACAGATACGCAGTATTTT
j_call: TRBJ2-1; d_call: NA; v_call: TRBV7-6; clone_size: few; cdr3_aa: CASSLGTDNEQFF; cdr3_nt: TGTGCCAGCAGCTTGGGGACTGACAATGAGCAGTTCTTC
j_call: TRBJ2-1; d_call: TRBD2; v_call: TRBV12-3/TRBV12-4; clone_size: many; cdr3_aa: CASSLLAGANDEQFF; cdr3_nt: TGTGCCAGCAGTTTACTAGCGGGGGCCAATGATGAGCAGTTCTTC
j_call: TRBJ1-4; d_call: TRBD1; v_call: TRBV5-6; clone_size: many; cdr3_aa: CASSFPGQGGEKLFF; cdr3_nt: TGTGCCAGCAGCTTTCCGGGACAGGGCGGTGAAAAACTGTTTTTT
j_call: TRBJ2-6; d_call: NA; v_call: TRBV7-2; clone_size: once; cdr3_aa: CASSFTASRAGANVLTF; cdr3_nt: TGTGCCAGCAGCTTCACGGCATCCCGGGCTGGGGCCAACGTCCTGACTTTC
j_call: TRBJ1-1; d_call: NA; v_call: TRBV6-6; clone_size: few; cdr3_aa: CASSPRGGINTEAFF; cdr3_nt: TGTGCCAGCAGTCCCAGGGGCGGAATCAACACTGAAGCTTTCTTT
j_call: TRBJ2-3; d_call: NA; v_call: TRBV7-2; clone_size: many; cdr3_aa: CASSSRATDTQYF; cdr3_nt: TGTGCCAGCAGCTCCAGGGCCACAGATACGCAGTATTTT
j_call: TRBJ2-5; d_call: NA; v_call: TRBV7-6; clone_size: few; cdr3_aa: CASSLDVRGRQYF; cdr3_nt: TGTGCCAGCAGCTTAGATGTTAGGGGTAGGCAGTACTTC
j_call: TRBJ1-1; d_call: NA; v_call: TRBV9; clone_size: NA; cdr3_aa: CASSVDVVTEAFF; cdr3_nt: TGTGCCAGCAGCGTAGATGTGGTTACTGAAGCTTTCTTT
j_call: TRBJ1-1; d_call: NA; v_call: TRBV7-8; clone_size: NA; cdr3_aa: CASSLGRWNTEAFF; cdr3_nt: TGTGCCAGCAGCTTAGGTCGGTGGAACACTGAAGCTTTCTTT
j_call: TRBJ2-3; d_call: NA; v_call: TRBV27; clone_size: few; cdr3_aa: CASSLGLPRLDRSTDTQYF; cdr3_nt: TGTGCCAGCAGTTTAGGTCTCCCCCGACTGGATCGTAGCACAGATACGCAGTATTTT
j_call: TRBJ2-3; d_call: NA; v_call: TRBV4-1; clone_size: many; cdr3_aa: CASSQDPSRGTDTQYF; cdr3_nt: TGCGCCAGCAGCCAAGATCCTAGCAGGGGCACAGATACGCAGTATTTT
j_call: TRBJ1-2; d_call: NA; v_call: TRBV18; clone_size: many; cdr3_aa: CASSRTALYGYTF; cdr3_nt: TGTGCCAGCTCACGGACGGCCCTCTATGGCTACACCTTC
j_call: TRBJ2-1; d_call: TRBD2; v_call: TRBV6-5; clone_size: many; cdr3_aa: CASRRTSSHEQFF; cdr3_nt: TGTGCCAGCAGACGGACTAGTTCACATGAGCAGTTCTTC
j_call: TRBJ1-1; d_call: NA; v_call: TRBV7-9; clone_size: NA; cdr3_aa: CASSLYGRGISTEAFF; cdr3_nt: TGTGCCAGCAGCTTATATGGACGCGGGATCTCGACTGAAGCTTTCTTT
j_call: TRBJ2-1; d_call: TRBD2; v_call: TRBV6-5; clone_size: NA; cdr3_aa: CASGASGARGETQFF; cdr3_nt: TGTGCCAGCGGCGCTAGCGGGGCACGAGGGGAGACCCAGTTCTTC
j_call: TRBJ1-2; d_call: NA; v_call: TRBV7-2; clone_size: few; cdr3_aa: CASSLVGVGGGYTF; cdr3_nt: TGTGCCAGCAGCTTAGTCGGGGTAGGAGGCGGCTACACCTTC
j_call: TRBJ1-2; d_call: TRBD1; v_call: TRBV27; clone_size: NA; cdr3_aa: CASSFAFKYDRGRGGYTF; cdr3_nt: TGTGCCAGCAGCTTTGCCTTCAAATATGACAGGGGGCGGGGTGGCTACACCTTC
j_call: TRBJ2-5; d_call: TRBD2; v_call: TRBV12-5; clone_size: many; cdr3_aa: CASGPGLAEQETQYF; cdr3_nt: TGTGCTAGTGGTCCGGGACTAGCGGAACAAGAGACCCAGTACTTC
j_call: TRBJ1-2; d_call: TRBD1; v_call: TRBV12-3/TRBV12-4; clone_size: many; cdr3_aa: CASSWGQGAGYTF; cdr3_nt: TGTGCCAGCAGCTGGGGGCAGGGGGCCGGCTACACCTTC
j_call: TRBJ2-1; d_call: NA; v_call: TRBV4-2; clone_size: many; cdr3_aa: CASSQDLGTPTGSINNEQFF; cdr3_nt: TGTGCCAGCAGCCAAGATCTTGGGACCCCCACAGGGTCCATAAACAATGAGCAGTTCTTC
j_call: TRBJ2-6; d_call: TRBD1; v_call: TRBV28; clone_size: many; cdr3_aa: CASRTGGSSGANVLTF; cdr3_nt: TGTGCCAGCCGGACAGGGGGCTCCTCTGGGGCCAACGTCCTGACTTTC
j_call: TRBJ2-1; d_call: TRBD2; v_call: TRBV6-5; clone_size: NA; cdr3_aa: CASSTRSGGPYNEQFF; cdr3_nt: TGTGCCAGCAGTACCCGAAGCGGGGGCCCCTACAATGAGCAGTTCTTC
j_call: TRBJ2-3; d_call: TRBD2; v_call: TRBV20-1; clone_size: many; cdr3_aa: CSATPPAGGWDTQYF; cdr3_nt: TGCAGTGCTACTCCCCCGGCGGGGGGGTGGGATACGCAGTATTTT
j_call: TRBJ2-3; d_call: TRBD2; v_call: TRBV20-1; clone_size: NA; cdr3_aa: CSARTSGRYTDTQYF; cdr3_nt: TGCAGTGCTAGGACTAGCGGGAGGTACACAGATACGCAGTATTTT
j_call: TRBJ2-7; d_call: TRBD1; v_call: TRBV28; clone_size: few; cdr3_aa: CATGVYEQYF; cdr3_nt: TGTGCTACAGGGGTCTACGAGCAGTACTTC
j_call: TRBJ2-4; d_call: NA; v_call: TRBV7-9; clone_size: once; cdr3_aa: CASSLMLSNADIQYF; cdr3_nt: TGTGCCAGCAGCTTAATGCTGTCTAACGCGGACATTCAGTACTTC
j_call: TRBJ2-7; d_call: TRBD2; v_call: TRBV5-1; clone_size: many; cdr3_aa: CASSLGWTSGSYEQYF; cdr3_nt: TGCGCCAGCAGCTTGGGGTGGACTAGCGGGTCCTACGAGCAGTACTTC
j_call: TRBJ1-1; d_call: NA; v_call: TRBV7-2; clone_size: NA; cdr3_aa: CASSPKGGDKNTEAFF; cdr3_nt: TGTGCCAGCAGCCCAAAGGGCGGGGATAAGAACACTGAAGCTTTCTTT